One sample yielded the 29 T cell receptor beta chains listed below, sequenced in a study of blood T cell repertoires in COVID-19. Data came from immunoSEQ multiplex PCR; TCRdb stores just in-frame clones and leaves some out. The table includes some 78,000 clones, more than 70% detected once. The source material was peripheral blood. These receptors were obtained from a man aged 60-69 years with active or convalescent COVID-19.

V is TRBV3-1 (or the pseudogene TRBV3-2) and J is TRBJ2-5, with 12 nucleotides matching TRBD2. V lost 6 bases to trimming and J lost 4 bases; unmatched junction nucleotides: 3. Germline V gene data show CDR1 as LGHDT and CDR2 as YNNKEL (reference sequence). The CDR3 consists of 14 residues. In DNA, the CDR3 is TGTGCCAGCAGTCCTAGCGGGGGGGCAGAGACCCAGTACTTC. This codes for CASSPSGGAETQYF.

The chain employs TRBV11-2 and TRBJ2-7, with 8 bases aligning to TRBD1. The CDR3 has 14 residues. V lost 5 bases and J lost 6; bases outside the gene matches: 9. CDR1 and CDR2 from the germline V gene are SGHAT and FQNNGV. The CDR3 bases are TGTGCCAGCAGCCCAGGACAGGGTTCAGTCGAGCAGTACTTC. Amino acids: CASSPGQGSVEQYF. Full variable domain (outside the CDR3, taken from reference TRBV11-2 and TRBJ2-7): EAGVAQSPRYKIIEKRQSVAFWCNPISGHATLYWYQQILGQGPKLLIQFQNNGVVDDSQLPKDRFSAERLKGVDSTLKIQPAKLEDSAVYLCASSPGQGSVEQYFGPGTRLTVT.

The V and J genes are TRBV7-6 and TRBJ2-3, with D unresolved. CDR1 is SGHVS and CDR2 is FNYEAQ in the germline V gene. The CDR3 loop spans 14 amino acids. Trimming shortened V by 5 bases and J by 2 bases, and 11 bases separated the two germline ends. The CDR3 here is CASSGGGFTDTQYF. Written as DNA, the CDR3 is TGTGCCAGCAGCGGCGGCGGATTCACAGATACGCAGTATTTT.

V and J are TRBV15 and TRBJ1-2; D may be TRBD1 (6 bases). The germline CDR1 and CDR2 sequences are LNHNV and YYDKDF (reference sequence). Between the trimmed V and J ends, which lost 0 bases and 4 bases, there was a span of 12 bases. The CDR3 totals 15 residues. As DNA, the CDR3 is TGTGCCACCAGCAGAGAGGCAGGGGCGAGCTATGGCTACACCTTC. Translation: CATSREAGASYGYTF.

This rearrangement joins TRBV7-2 to TRBJ2-1; TRBD2 aligns across 14 bases. The CDR3 length is 16 residues. CDR1 and CDR2 (germline): SGHTA, FQGNSA. The V segment lost 7 bases and the J segment 9 bases; nucleotides outside the gene matches: 11. The CDR3 is CASTRTSGGQFGEQFF. The CDR3 coding sequence is TGTGCCAGCACCCGGACTAGCGGGGGGCAGTTTGGTGAGCAGTTCTTC.

This rearrangement joins TRBV4-3 to TRBJ2-7; 9 nucleotides match TRBD1. Germline CDR1 reads LGHNA; CDR2 reads YSLEER. The J segment lost 7 bases and the V segment lost 0 bases, leaving 10 bases of the junction unmatched. This CDR3 comprises 16 residues. CDR3 nucleotide sequence: TGCGCCAGCAGCCAAGATTCCGGGACAGGGAATAGAGAGCAGTACTTC. Protein product: CASSQDSGTGNREQYF.

This clone was detected only once. J is TRBJ1-2 and V is TRBV29-1, with 7 bases aligning to TRBD1. Germline V lookup: CDR1 SQVTM, CDR2 ANQGSEA. The ends lost 0 bases at V and 4 bases at J; junction bases unmatched: 8. There are 15 residues in the CDR3. CDR3 sequence reads: CSVEDRRGRGYGYTF. CDR3 DNA sequence: TGCAGCGTTGAAGATCGGAGGGGGCGCGGCTATGGCTACACCTTC. The full variable domain, rest sourced from reference TRBV29-1 and TRBJ1-2, is SAVISQKPSRDICQRGTSLTIQCQVDSQVTMMFWYRQQPGQSLTLIATANQGSEATYESGFVIDKFPISRPNLTFSTLTVSNMSPEDSSIYLCSVEDRRGRGYGYTFGSGTRLTVV.

This clone has just one count. The chain couples TRBV6-5 to TRBJ1-6, with TRBD1 identical over 8 bases. V shed 5 bases and J 10 bases; nucleotides not matched to a gene: 7. This CDR3 is built from 14 residues. CDR1 and CDR2 from the germline V gene are MNHEY and SVGAGI. In nucleotides, the CDR3 is TGTGCCAGCAGTCCAGGGGGCCAACACTCACCCCTCCACTTT. This translates into CASSPGGQHSPLHF.

The chain couples TRBV5-1 to TRBJ1-1; weak D call: TRBD1 (5 bases). V lost 0 bases to trimming and J lost 1 base, with 13 bases between them. Germline assignment: CDR1 SGHRS and CDR2 YFSETQ. The CDR3 has 16 residues. This CDR3 is CASSLGEQVKNTEAFF. The CDR3 nucleotides are TGCGCCAGCAGCTTGGGTGAACAGGTAAAGAACACTGAAGCTTTCTTT.

This clone was observed a handful of times. The gene calls are TRBV5-1 and TRBJ2-7, with 8 nucleotides matching TRBD1. Germline V CDR1 and CDR2: SGHRS, YFSETQ. The CDR3 sequence is 15 residues long. The V segment lost 0 bases and the J segment 5 bases; nucleotides outside the gene matches: 7. The CDR3 DNA follows: TGCGCCAGCAGCTTGGCCGGGACAGGTGACGACGAGCAGTACTTC. It is translated as CASSLAGTGDDEQYF.

This rearrangement joins TRBV7-9 to TRBJ2-3; D gene ambiguous. CDR1 and CDR2 (germline): SEHNR, FQNEAQ (reference sequence). The CDR3 length is 15 residues. Trimming took 1 base from V and 3 from J, leaving 11 bases between them. The CDR3 DNA is TGTGCCAGCAGCTTAGAAACTATGTGGACAGATACGCAGTATTTT. Protein sequence: CASSLETMWTDTQYF.

This clone was picked up a small number of times. The chain combines TRBV19 with TRBJ1-2; TRBD1 matches 9 bases. The CDR3 consists of 17 residues. V gave up 3 bases and J gave up 5 bases; unmatched junction bases: 13. From germline, CDR1 is LNHDA and CDR2 SQIVND (reference sequence). DNA for the CDR3: TGTGCCAGTAGTATCCGGGACAGGGAGAAGGCAGGATATGGCTACACCTTC. Translation gives CASSIRDREKAGYGYTF. The whole variable domain, filled in from reference TRBV19 and TRBJ1-2, reads DGGITQSPKYLFRKEGQNVTLSCEQNLNHDAMYWYRQDPGQGLRLIYYSQIVNDFQKGDIAEGYSVSREKKESFPLTVTSAQKNPTAFYLCASSIRDREKAGYGYTFGSGTRLTVV.

The chain joins TRBV15 to TRBJ1-3; D is undetermined. The CDR3 extends over 16 amino acids. Between the trimmed V and J ends, which lost 5 bases and 0 bases, there was a span of 14 bases. Germline CDR1 is LNHNV and CDR2 is YYDKDF (reference sequence). This CDR3 is CATSPMAGSSGNTIYF. CDR3 sequence (DNA): TGTGCCACCAGCCCAATGGCGGGTTCCTCTGGAAACACCATATATTTT.

The genes are TRBV10-1 and TRBJ1-6; 7 positions match TRBD1. Germline CDR1 and CDR2: WNHNN and SYGVQD (reference sequence). The CDR3 length is 18 residues. The V segment lost 3 bases and the J segment 7 bases; nucleotides outside the gene matches: 15. The CDR3 is CASSDRLGRRGRNSPLHF. CDR3 in DNA: TGCGCCAGCAGTGATCGATTGGGGCGAAGGGGGCGGAATTCACCCCTCCACTTT.

V usage is TRBV29-1 and J usage is TRBJ2-3; 15 bases are a match to TRBD2. Germline trimming cut 3 bases from V and 3 bases from J; bases unmatched to any gene: 7. The CDR3 is made up of 17 amino acids. Germline-derived CDR1 and CDR2 are SQVTM and ANQGSEA. CDR3 loop: CSVEGLGLAGGTDTQYF. CDR3 bases: TGCAGCGTTGAGGGTTTAGGACTAGCGGGGGGGACAGATACGCAGTATTTT.

The V call is TRBV7-2, the J call TRBJ2-2, with a tentative D call TRBD2 (5 bases). Trimming cost V 1 base and J 5 bases, with 23 bases left between them. This CDR3 is 19 amino acids long. Germline CDR1 and CDR2: SGHTA and FQGNSA. The CDR3 DNA reads as TGTGCCAGCAGCTTAGGGGCCCTCCCTACTAGTCGTTTGACCGGGGAGCTGTTTTTT. Protein sequence: CASSLGALPTSRLTGELFF.

The chain employs TRBV27 and TRBJ2-7; TRBD2 agrees at 7 bases. After removal of 10 bases from V and 6 bases from J, the junction contained 9 bases not matched to a gene. Germline assignment: CDR1 MNHEY and CDR2 SMNVEV (reference sequence). The CDR3 has 12 residues. This chain's CDR3 is CATSGGSREQYF. For the CDR3, the DNA is TGTGCCACCTCGGGGGGTTCTCGCGAGCAGTACTTC.

V gene TRBV4-2 combines with J gene TRBJ2-7; D remains unclear. V was trimmed by 0 bases and J by 0 bases, leaving 9 bases between them. Germline V gives CDR1 LGHNA, CDR2 YNFKEQ. CDR3 length equals 15 residues. CDR3 DNA: TGTGCCAGCAGCCAAGACTCCCTGAGCTCCTACGAGCAGTACTTC. It specifies CASSQDSLSSYEQYF.

This clone has more than one count but fewer than ten. V gene TRBV19 combines with J gene TRBJ2-1, with D perhaps TRBD2 (7 bases). Trimming stripped 6 bases from V and 2 bases from J, with 14 bases between. The CDR3 runs to 15 residues. Per the germline V gene, CDR1 is LNHDA and CDR2 is SQIVND (reference sequence). CDR3 DNA: TGTGCCAGTAGCTGGCGGGGGCCGGCCTACAATGAGCAGTTCTTC. This gives the protein CASSWRGPAYNEQFF.

The chain carries TRBV10-2 and TRBJ1-5; D remains ambiguous. Per the germline V gene, CDR1 is WSHSY and CDR2 is SAAADI. This CDR3 is 17 amino acids long. Trimming took 3 bases from V and 0 from J, leaving 15 bases between them. The chain's CDR3 is CASSELGGVSSNQPQHF. CDR3 nucleotide sequence: TGCGCCAGCAGTGAACTGGGAGGAGTTTCTAGCAATCAGCCCCAGCATTTT.

The V and J genes are TRBV5-4 and TRBJ1-1; D not resolved. V was clipped by 0 bases and J by 3 bases, with 9 bases between them. Germline-derived CDR1 and CDR2 are SGHNT and YYREEE (reference sequence). CDR3 length equals 14 residues. The CDR3 sequence is CASSLVPGYTEAFF. The CDR3 region has the DNA TGTGCCAGCAGCTTGGTCCCAGGATACACTGAAGCTTTCTTT.

V gene TRBV7-2 combines with J gene TRBJ1-3; tentatively, D is TRBD1 (5 bases). V lost 5 bases and J lost 2, with 13 bases in between. The CDR3 is made up of 15 amino acids. From germline, CDR1 is SGHTA and CDR2 FQGNSA. CDR3 DNA: TGTGCCAGCAGCCCCTCAGGGCCCGCTGGAAACACCATATATTTT. Amino acids: CASSPSGPAGNTIYF.

The rearrangement links TRBV5-1 to TRBJ1-2, with 10 bases identical to TRBD1. V gave up 4 bases and J gave up 4 bases; unmatched junction bases: 7. The CDR3 consists of 15 residues. Germline lookup yields CDR1 SGHRS and CDR2 YFSETQ. CDR3 protein: CASSPGQGDSYGYTF. Written as DNA, the CDR3 is TGCGCCAGCAGCCCTGGACAGGGGGACAGCTATGGCTACACCTTC.

The chain carries TRBV6-2 or TRBV6-3 and TRBJ2-5; TRBD2 matches 13 bases. The CDR3 has 15 amino acids. The ends lost 2 bases at V and 6 bases at J; junction bases unmatched: 3. Germline-derived CDR1 and CDR2 are MNHEY and SVGEGT. The CDR3 DNA is TGTGCCAGCAGTTACGGACTAGCGGGGGCGCAGACCCAGTACTTC. Amino acids: CASSYGLAGAQTQYF.

This clone was detected once. The chain employs TRBV7-3 and TRBJ1-1; 8 nucleotides agree with TRBD1. The germline V gene has CDR1 SGHTA and CDR2 FQGTGA. With V trimmed by 5 bases and J by 1 base, 9 bases remained unmatched. CDR3 size: 16 residues. The CDR3: CASSSGQGTKNTEAFF. CDR3 coding DNA: TGTGCCAGCAGCAGCGGACAGGGCACAAAGAACACTGAAGCTTTCTTT. Drawing the rest from reference TRBV7-3 and TRBJ1-1, the complete variable domain is GAGVSQTPSNKVTEKGKYVELRCDPISGHTALYWYRQSLGQGPEFLIYFQGTGAADDSGLPNDRFFAVRPEGSVSTLKIQRTERGDSAVYLCASSSGQGTKNTEAFFGQGTRLTVV.

The chain couples TRBV27 to TRBJ2-3; D not certain. V was cut by 8 bases and J by 7 bases, with 7 bases left in between. CDR1 MNHEY and CDR2 SMNVEV come from the germline V gene (reference sequence). The CDR3 spans 10 residues. The CDR3 loop reads CASRGNTQYF. The DNA of the CDR3 is TGTGCCAGCCGAGGAAATACGCAGTATTTT.

J is TRBJ2-3 and V is TRBV19; D remains ambiguous. This CDR3 is 14 amino acids long. Trimming left V 5 bases short and J 10 bases short, with 19 bases between. CDR1 is LNHDA, CDR2 SQIVND, per germline (reference sequence). The CDR3 nucleotides are TGTGCCAGTAGTCCCCCGGGTGGCAGCGCTGCGCAGTATTTT. The encoded protein is CASSPPGGSAAQYF. Filled out from reference TRBV19 and TRBJ2-3, the complete variable domain reads DGGITQSPKYLFRKEGQNVTLSCEQNLNHDAMYWYRQDPGQGLRLIYYSQIVNDFQKGDIAEGYSVSREKKESFPLTVTSAQKNPTAFYLCASSPPGGSAAQYFGPGTRLTVL.

The chain is built from TRBV30 and TRBJ2-4; TRBD1 matches at 7 bases. The germline V gene has CDR1 GTSNPN and CDR2 SVGIG (reference sequence). V lost 3 bases to trimming and J lost 0 bases; unmatched junction nucleotides: 5. This CDR3 has 15 residues. Here the CDR3 reads CAWSDRDVAKNIQYF. The CDR3 bases are TGTGCCTGGAGCGACAGGGACGTAGCCAAAAACATTCAGTACTTC.

The genes are TRBV19 and TRBJ1-2; 8 bases map to TRBD1. CDR3 length: 14 amino acids. With V trimmed by 5 bases and J by 2 bases, 4 bases remained unmatched. Per the germline V gene, CDR1 is LNHDA and CDR2 is SQIVND (reference sequence). The CDR3: CASSSDRVNYGYTF. CDR3 DNA: TGTGCCAGTAGTTCGGACAGGGTAAACTATGGCTACACCTTC. The variable domain in full, completed from reference TRBV19 and TRBJ1-2, reads DGGITQSPKYLFRKEGQNVTLSCEQNLNHDAMYWYRQDPGQGLRLIYYSQIVNDFQKGDIAEGYSVSREKKESFPLTVTSAQKNPTAFYLCASSSDRVNYGYTFGSGTRLTVV.